This T cell receptor (beta chain) was recorded in a study of Graves' ophthalmopathy and Graves' hyperthyroidism. CDR3 length: 13 amino acids. Germline V gene data show CDR1 as MNHEY and CDR2 as SVGAGI. This clonotype was detected ten times or more. Being one base from a much bigger clone, this may be a read error. Amplification of TCR beta CDR3 regions used RNA transcripts. First-round RT-PCR employed HTBI primers, with a second-round multiplex PCR after it. TCRdb re-called the multiplex PCR reads with MiXCR, one entry per CDR3 protein. Of hundreds of thousands of distinct CDR3 sequences listed, around an eighth were seen once; the top ten hold approximately 9.8%.

This receptor was identified in a woman aged 25-40 years with Graves' ophthalmopathy. Material for sequencing was blood. This chain uses TRBV6-5 with TRBJ1-1, with D unclear. The CDR3 loop is CTSITGYGTEAFF. Here the CDR3 DNA reads TGTACCAGCATTACGGGGTATGGCACTGAAGCTTTCTTT.